This entry concerns a single TCR beta chain. The CDR3 is 13 residues long. Trimming cost V 2 bases and J 8 bases, with 12 bases left between them. Per germline, CDR1 MNHEY and CDR2 SVGAGI. This specimen belongs to a study of blood T cell repertoires in COVID-19. Across the study: T cells, B-cell-depleted T cells, or PBMCs provided the cDNA or gDNA that served as material.

Original data processing: Amplification from reference gene primers served as the basis for estimated nucleated cell counts. Profiled with immunoSEQ multiplex PCR; TCRdb holds only in-frame clones, not every one. V, J and clone size were drawn from that table, and D and trimming were deduced from the DNA. This table holds some 300,000 clones, around 88% found once. This receptor was obtained from a woman in her seventies with COVID-19, enrolled during active disease. Source material: peripheral blood. The chain is built from TRBV6-5 and TRBJ1-2; TRBD1 is a possible D gene (5 bases). Here the CDR3 DNA reads TGTGCCAGCAGTTACACAGGCCCCGGAGGCTACACCTTC. Translating it yields CASSYTGPGGYTF.